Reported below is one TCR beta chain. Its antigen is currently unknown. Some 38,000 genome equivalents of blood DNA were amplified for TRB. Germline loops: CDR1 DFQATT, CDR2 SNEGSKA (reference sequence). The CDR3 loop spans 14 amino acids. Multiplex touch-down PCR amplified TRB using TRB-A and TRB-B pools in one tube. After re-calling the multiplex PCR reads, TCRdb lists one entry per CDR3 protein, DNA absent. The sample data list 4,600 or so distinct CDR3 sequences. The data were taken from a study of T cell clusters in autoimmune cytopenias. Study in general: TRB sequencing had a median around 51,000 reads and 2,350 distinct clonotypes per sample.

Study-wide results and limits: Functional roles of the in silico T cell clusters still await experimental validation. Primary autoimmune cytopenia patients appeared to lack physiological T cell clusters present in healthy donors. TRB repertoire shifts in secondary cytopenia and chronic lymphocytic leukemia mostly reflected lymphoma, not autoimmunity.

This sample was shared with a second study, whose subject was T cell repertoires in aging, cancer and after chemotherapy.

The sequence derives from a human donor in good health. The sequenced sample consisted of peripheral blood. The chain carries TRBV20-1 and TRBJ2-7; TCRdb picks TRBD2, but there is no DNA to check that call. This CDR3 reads CGALAGRNSYEQYF.